This T cell receptor (beta chain) stems from a study of T cell repertoires in cytomegalovirus infection (dated by TCRdb to about 2019). At the level of the whole study: Because public TCR beta signatures pointed to carriage of CMV infection together with the matching HLA type, the HLA type of each donor mattered for the analysis. General findings and caveats noted by the study authors: The ex vivo response was dominated by HLA-C-restricted CMV-specific TCR beta clonotypes, which also provided the single most frequent clonotype in two of eight donors. Cumulative frequency of public TCR beta family members discriminated carriers of CMV infection plus the relevant HLA type in this cohort and an independent roughly 320-donor cohort.

Turning to this clonotype: Its cognate antigen has yet to be identified. It has no much larger one-base neighbor in the sample; base qualities were not kept.

Relative to germline, V is 8 bases shorter and J is 0 bases shorter, with 17 bases between their ends. Per the germline V gene, SQVTM is the CDR1 and ANQGSEA is the CDR2. Measured from the cysteine to the phenylalanine, the CDR3 is 15 residues long. Only the CDR3 portion is preserved as DNA: 45 bases, with reading frame beginning at the first base. TCRdb records Illumina HiSeq 1500 as the sequencer. TCRdb trimmed public reads at Q25 via fastp, called clones via MiXCR and kept in-frame beta chains. Every CDR3 protein is listed once, alongside the most common genes and DNA of its rows. The sample table contains 200,000 to 250,000 distinct CDR3 sequences; only one count was recorded for 9% to 15% of them. Of the sample, 1.5% to 2% falls within the top ten clones.

The sequenced material came from PBMCs. This receptor was taken from a human donor in good health (CMV status not recorded). Some clones in this sample may be carry-over from other donors' samples. The V and J genes are TRBV29-1 and TRBJ2-1, with the D gene possibly TRBD1 or TRBD2, each one fitting 6 bases. DNA sequence: TGCAGCATTAACCGGGGGCTGAGCTCCTACAATGAGCAGTTCTTC. It translates as CSINRGLSSYNEQFF.